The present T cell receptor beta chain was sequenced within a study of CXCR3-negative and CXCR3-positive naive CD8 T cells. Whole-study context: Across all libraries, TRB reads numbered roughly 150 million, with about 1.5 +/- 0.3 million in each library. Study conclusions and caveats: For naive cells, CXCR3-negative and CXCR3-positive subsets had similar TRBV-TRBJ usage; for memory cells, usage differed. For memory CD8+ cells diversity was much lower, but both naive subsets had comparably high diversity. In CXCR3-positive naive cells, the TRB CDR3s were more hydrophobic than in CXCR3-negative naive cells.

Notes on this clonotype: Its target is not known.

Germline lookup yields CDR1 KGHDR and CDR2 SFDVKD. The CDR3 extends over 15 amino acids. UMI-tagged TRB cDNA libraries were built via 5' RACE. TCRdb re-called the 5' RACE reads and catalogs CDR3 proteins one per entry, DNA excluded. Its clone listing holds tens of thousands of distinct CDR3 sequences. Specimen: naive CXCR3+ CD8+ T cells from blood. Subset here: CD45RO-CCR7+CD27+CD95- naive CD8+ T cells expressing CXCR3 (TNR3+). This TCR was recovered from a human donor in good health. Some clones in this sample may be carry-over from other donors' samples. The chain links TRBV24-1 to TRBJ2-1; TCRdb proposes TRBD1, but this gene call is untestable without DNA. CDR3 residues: CATSAPGQDYNEQFF.